This T cell receptor (beta chain) was identified during a study of identical twins. General study results and limits: Conclusions leaned on cross-sectional statistical analysis and did not track the same donors over time.

This clonotype was seen a few times. Its cognate antigen is unknown. This CDR3 comprises 14 residues. Trimming left V 1 base short and J 4 bases short, with 5 bases between. The germline V gene encodes CDR1 SEHNR and CDR2 FQNEAQ (reference sequence). Healthy Caucasians were all of the donors. A single record per CDR3 protein comes from TCRdb applying MiXCR to the 5' RACE reads. The data hold hundreds of thousands of distinct CDR3 sequences, with 20% to 30% observed a single time. These records were also assigned to another study, of T cells expressing NK-cell markers. From that report: It was from sorted CD3+CD56+NKG2C+, CD3+CD56+NKG2C- and CD3+CD56-NKG2C+ T cells that TCR beta repertoires came.

Sequencing input: CD4+ T cells sorted from blood. The chain joins TRBV7-9 to TRBJ2-6; D call uncertain. The source is a young woman in good health. The CDR3 nucleotides read TGTGCCAGCAGCTTAGTCGCCGGGGCCAACGTCCTGACTTTC. Residues: CASSLVAGANVLTF.